A single count supports the clone carrying this T cell receptor beta chain. Each CDR3 protein is one row after TCRdb ran MiXCR on the PCR reads. The sample has a few hundred thousand distinct CDR3 sequences; about 22% are singletons. This CDR3 spans 17 amino acids. V was pared by 6 bases and J by 2 bases, with 14 bases of the junction left unmatched. Germline V gene data show CDR1 as KGHSH and CDR2 as LQKENI. The data were taken from a study of molecular identifiers for immune sequencing clone quantification. Whole-study context: Naive CD8 cell RNA, from roughly 21,000 or 96,000 cells, was split five ways in replicates, with four sequenced.

Sequencing input: naive CD8+ T cells from blood, with Jurkat cell RNA spiked in. The subset denotes: FACS-sorted CD8+CD4-CCR7+CD45RA+ naive T cells. V usage is TRBV18 and J usage is TRBJ1-1; 8 positions match TRBD1. The TCR sequence derives from a human donor in good health. Some libraries in this study had Jurkat cell RNA spiked in. The CDR3 spells CASSPPRQGRANTEAFF. For the CDR3, the DNA is TGTGCCAGCTCCCCCCCCCGACAGGGGAGGGCCAACACTGAAGCTTTCTTT. Full variable domain (missing parts from reference TRBV18 and TRBJ1-1): NAGVMQNPRHLVRRRGQEARLRCSPMKGHSHVYWYRQLPEEGLKFMVYLQKENIIDESGMPKERFSAEFPKEGPSILRIQQVVRGDSAAYFCASSPPRQGRANTEAFFGQGTRLTVV.